This T cell receptor (beta chain) appears in the sequencing data of a study of early stage breast cancer tumors. The wider study: Invasive lobular carcinomas made up about 30% of the 12 ER+/PR+/HER2- tumors. The study's findings and limits: Compared with adjacent normal breast tissue, tumors showed about 2.5-fold greater T cell density and higher clonality.

The CDR3 extends over 13 amino acids. Trimming removed 2 bases from V and 1 base from J, with 6 bases in between. Germline CDR1 and CDR2: SGHNT and YYREEE (reference sequence). Roughly 18-55 mg of tissue was diced for each tumor. This clone was counted once. Antigen: not known. Each sample had two DNA replicates, 0.5 ug blood or 1.5 ug tissue. Assay: immunoSEQ multiplex PCR; the TCRdb copy retains only in-frame clones and omits some. The data contain 25,000 to 30,000 clones, under 60% of them singletons. The sequencing input was breast tumor tissue. V and J are TRBV5-4 and TRBJ2-5, with D possibly matching TRBD2 (6 bases). The TCR sequence derives from a person aged 45 to 59 with breast cancer. CDR3 region: CASSLLAQETQYF. The CDR3 region has the DNA TGTGCCAGCAGCTTACTAGCCCAAGAGACCCAGTACTTC.